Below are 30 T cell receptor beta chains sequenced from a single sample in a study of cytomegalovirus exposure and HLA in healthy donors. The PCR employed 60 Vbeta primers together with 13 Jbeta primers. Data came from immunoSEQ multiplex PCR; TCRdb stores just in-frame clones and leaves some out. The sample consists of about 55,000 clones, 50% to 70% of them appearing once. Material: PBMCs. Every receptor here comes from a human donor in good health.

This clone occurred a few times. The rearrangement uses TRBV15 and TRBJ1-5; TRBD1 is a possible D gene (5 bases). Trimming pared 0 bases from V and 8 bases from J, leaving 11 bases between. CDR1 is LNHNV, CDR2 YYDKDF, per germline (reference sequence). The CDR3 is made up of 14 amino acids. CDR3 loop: CATSRDLGAKPQHF. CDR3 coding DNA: TGTGCCACCAGCAGAGATTTAGGGGCGAAGCCCCAGCATTTT.

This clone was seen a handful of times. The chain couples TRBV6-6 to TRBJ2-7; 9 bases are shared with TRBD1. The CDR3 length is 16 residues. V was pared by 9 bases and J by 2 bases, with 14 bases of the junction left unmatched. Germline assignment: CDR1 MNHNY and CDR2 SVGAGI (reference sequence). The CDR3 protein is CASTKDRGFGTYEQYF. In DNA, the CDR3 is TGTGCCAGTACTAAGGACAGGGGTTTTGGAACCTACGAGCAGTACTTC.

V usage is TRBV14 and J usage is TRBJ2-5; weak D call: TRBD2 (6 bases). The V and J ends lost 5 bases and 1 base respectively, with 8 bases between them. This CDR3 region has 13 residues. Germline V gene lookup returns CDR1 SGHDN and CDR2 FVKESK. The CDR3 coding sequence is TGTGCCAGCAGCACTAGCTTCCAAGAGACCCAGTACTTC. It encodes CASSTSFQETQYF.

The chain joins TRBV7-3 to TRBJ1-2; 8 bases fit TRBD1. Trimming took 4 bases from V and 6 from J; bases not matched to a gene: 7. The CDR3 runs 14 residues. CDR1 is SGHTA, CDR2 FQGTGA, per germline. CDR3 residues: CASSSGQGTDGYTF. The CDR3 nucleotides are TGTGCCAGCAGCTCCGGACAGGGCACCGATGGCTACACCTTC.

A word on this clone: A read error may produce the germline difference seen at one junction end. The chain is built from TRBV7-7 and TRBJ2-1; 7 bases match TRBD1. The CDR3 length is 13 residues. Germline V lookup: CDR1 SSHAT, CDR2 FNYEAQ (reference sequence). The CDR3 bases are TGTGCTAGCAGCCCACTTTCAGGGGGTGGGCAGTTCTTC. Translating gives CASSPLSGGGQFF.

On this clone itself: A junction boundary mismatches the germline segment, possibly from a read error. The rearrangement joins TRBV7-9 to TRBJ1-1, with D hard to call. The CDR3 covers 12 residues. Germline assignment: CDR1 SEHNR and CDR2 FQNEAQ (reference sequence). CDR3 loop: CSSSLVLSEAFF. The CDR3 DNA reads TGTTCCAGCAGCTTAGTTCTCTCTGAAGCTTTCTTT.

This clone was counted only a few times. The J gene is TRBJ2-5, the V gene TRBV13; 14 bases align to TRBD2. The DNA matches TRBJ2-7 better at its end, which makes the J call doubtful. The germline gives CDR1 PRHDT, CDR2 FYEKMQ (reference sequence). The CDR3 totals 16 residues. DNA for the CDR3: TGTGCCAGCAGCGTCCGACTAGCGGGGGGGTTCTACGAGCAGTACTTC. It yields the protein CASSVRLAGGFYEQYF.

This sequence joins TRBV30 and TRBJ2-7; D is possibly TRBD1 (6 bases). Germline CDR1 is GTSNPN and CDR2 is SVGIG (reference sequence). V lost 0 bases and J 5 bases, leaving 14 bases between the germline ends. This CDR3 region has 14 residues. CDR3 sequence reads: CAWSVSRGVDEQYF. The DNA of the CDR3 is TGTGCCTGGAGTGTATCCAGGGGAGTCGACGAGCAGTACTTC.

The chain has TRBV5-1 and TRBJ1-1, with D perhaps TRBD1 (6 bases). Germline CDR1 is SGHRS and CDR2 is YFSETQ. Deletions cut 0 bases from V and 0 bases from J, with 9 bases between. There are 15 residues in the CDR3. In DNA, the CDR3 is TGCGCCAGCAGCTTGGCCGACAGGATGAACACTGAAGCTTTCTTT. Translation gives CASSLADRMNTEAFF.

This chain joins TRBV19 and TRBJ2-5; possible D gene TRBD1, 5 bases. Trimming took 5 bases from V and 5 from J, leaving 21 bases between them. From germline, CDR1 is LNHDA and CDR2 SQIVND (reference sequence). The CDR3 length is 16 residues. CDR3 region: CASSPTYTRARETQYF. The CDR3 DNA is TGTGCCAGTAGTCCAACGTATACCAGGGCCCGCGAGACCCAGTACTTC.

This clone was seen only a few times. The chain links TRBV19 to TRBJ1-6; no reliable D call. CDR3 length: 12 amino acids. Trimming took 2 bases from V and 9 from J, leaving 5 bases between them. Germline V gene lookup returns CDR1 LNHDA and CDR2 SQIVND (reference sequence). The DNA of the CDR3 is TGTGCCAGTAGTATACGGGGTTCACCCCTCCACTTT. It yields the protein CASSIRGSPLHF. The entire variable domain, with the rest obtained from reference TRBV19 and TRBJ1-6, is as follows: DGGITQSPKYLFRKEGQNVTLSCEQNLNHDAMYWYRQDPGQGLRLIYYSQIVNDFQKGDIAEGYSVSREKKESFPLTVTSAQKNPTAFYLCASSIRGSPLHFGNGTRLTVT.

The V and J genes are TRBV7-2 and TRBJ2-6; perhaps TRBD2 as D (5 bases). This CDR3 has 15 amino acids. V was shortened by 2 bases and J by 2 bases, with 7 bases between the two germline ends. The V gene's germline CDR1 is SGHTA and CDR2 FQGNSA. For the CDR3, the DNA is TGTGCCAGCAGCTTACCCGGGGCTGGGGCCAACGTCCTGACTTTC. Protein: CASSLPGAGANVLTF.

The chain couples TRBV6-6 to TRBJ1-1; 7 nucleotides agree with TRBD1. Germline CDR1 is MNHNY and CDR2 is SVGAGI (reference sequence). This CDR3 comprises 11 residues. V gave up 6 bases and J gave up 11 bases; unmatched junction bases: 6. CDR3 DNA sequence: TGTGCCAGCAGGGACAGGTATGGGGCTTTCTTT. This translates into CASRDRYGAFF.

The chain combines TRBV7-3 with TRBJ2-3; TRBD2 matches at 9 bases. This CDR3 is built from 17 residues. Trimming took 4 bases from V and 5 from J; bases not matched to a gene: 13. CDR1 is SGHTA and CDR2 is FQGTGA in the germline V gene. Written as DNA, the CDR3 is TGTGCCAGCAGCTCCCCGGAGAGCGGGGGGCTAAGAGATACGCAGTATTTT. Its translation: CASSSPESGGLRDTQYF.

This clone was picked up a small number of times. The CDR3 spells CASSEDTAARNTEAFF. Here the CDR3 DNA reads TGTGCCAGCAGTGAAGACACAGCAGCCAGGAACACTGAAGCTTTCTTT. The rearrangement uses TRBV2 and TRBJ1-1; D is undetermined. Germline lookup yields CDR1 SNHLY and CDR2 FYNNEI. V shed 1 base and J shed 1 base, with 13 bases lying between them. CDR3 length: 16 residues.

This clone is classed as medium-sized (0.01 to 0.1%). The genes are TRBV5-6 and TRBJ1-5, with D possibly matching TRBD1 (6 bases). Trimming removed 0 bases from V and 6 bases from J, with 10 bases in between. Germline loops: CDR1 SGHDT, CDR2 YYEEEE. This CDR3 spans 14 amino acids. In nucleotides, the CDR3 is TGTGCCAGCAGCTTGGCAGGGGCAGGTCAGCCCCAGCATTTT. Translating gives CASSLAGAGQPQHF.

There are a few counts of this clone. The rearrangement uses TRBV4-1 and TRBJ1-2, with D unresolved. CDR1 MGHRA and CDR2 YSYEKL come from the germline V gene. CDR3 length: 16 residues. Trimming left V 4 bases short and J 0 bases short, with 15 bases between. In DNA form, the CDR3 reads TGCGCCAGCAGCCCCCGCGACATCTTCTCTAACTATGGCTACACCTTC. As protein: CASSPRDIFSNYGYTF.

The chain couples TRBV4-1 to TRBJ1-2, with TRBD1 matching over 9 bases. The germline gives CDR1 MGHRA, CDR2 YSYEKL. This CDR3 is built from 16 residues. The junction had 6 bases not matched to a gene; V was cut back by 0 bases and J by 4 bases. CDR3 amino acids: CASSQDQGDRVYGYTF. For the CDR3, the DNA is TGCGCCAGCAGCCAAGATCAGGGGGACAGGGTCTATGGCTACACCTTC.

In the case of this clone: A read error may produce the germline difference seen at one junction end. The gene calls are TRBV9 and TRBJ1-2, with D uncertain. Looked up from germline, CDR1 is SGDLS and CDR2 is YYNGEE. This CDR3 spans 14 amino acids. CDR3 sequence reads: CASSVEALGYGYPF. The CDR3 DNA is TGTGCCAGCAGCGTAGAAGCGCTTGGCTATGGCTACCCCTTC.

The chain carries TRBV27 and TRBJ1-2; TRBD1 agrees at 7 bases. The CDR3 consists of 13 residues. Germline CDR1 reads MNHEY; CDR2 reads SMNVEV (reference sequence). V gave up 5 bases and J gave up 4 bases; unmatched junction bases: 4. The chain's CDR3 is CASSRDRFYGYTF. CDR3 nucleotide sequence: TGTGCCAGCAGTCGGGACAGATTCTATGGCTACACCTTC.

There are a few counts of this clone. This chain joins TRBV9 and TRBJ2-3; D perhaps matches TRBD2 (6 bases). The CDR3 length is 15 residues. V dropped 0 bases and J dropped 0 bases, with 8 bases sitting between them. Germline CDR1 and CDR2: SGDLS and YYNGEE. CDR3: CASSVALASTDTQYF. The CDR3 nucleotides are TGTGCCAGCAGCGTAGCGCTAGCGAGCACAGATACGCAGTATTTT.

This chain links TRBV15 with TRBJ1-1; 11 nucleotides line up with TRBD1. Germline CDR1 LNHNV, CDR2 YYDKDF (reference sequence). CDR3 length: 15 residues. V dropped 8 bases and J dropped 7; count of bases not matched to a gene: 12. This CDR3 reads CATLDRGRFGHEAFF. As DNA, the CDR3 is TGTGCCACCCTGGACAGGGGGCGATTCGGTCATGAAGCTTTCTTT.

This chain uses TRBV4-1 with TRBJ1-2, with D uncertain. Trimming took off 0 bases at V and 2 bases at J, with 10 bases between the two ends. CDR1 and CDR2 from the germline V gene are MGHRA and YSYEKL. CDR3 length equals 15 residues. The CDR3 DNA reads TGCGCCAGCAGCCAAGAATCGGGGAGGAACTATGGCTACACCTTC. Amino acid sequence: CASSQESGRNYGYTF.

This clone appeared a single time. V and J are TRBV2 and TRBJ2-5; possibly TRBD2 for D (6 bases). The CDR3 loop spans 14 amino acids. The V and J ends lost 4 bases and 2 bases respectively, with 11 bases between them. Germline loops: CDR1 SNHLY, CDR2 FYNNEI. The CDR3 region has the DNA TGTGCCAGCAGTGGTTGGGACTCTCAAGAGACCCAGTACTTC. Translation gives CASSGWDSQETQYF. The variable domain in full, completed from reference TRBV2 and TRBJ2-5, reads EPEVTQTPSHQVTQMGQEVILRCVPISNHLYFYWYRQILGQKVEFLVSFYNNEISEKSEIFDDQFSVERPDGSNFTLKIRSTKLEDSAMYFCASSGWDSQETQYFGPGTRLLVL.

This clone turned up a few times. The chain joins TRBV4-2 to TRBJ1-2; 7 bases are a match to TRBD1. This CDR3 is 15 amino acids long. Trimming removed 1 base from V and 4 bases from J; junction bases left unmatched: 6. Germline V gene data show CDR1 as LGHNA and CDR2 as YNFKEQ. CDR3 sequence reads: CASSQGDRVGYGYTF. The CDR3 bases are TGTGCCAGCAGCCAAGGCGACAGGGTAGGCTATGGCTACACCTTC.

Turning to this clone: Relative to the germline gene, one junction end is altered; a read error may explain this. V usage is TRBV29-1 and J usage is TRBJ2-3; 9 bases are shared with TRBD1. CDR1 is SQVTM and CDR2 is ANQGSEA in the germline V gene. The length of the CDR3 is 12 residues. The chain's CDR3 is CSVLGQGKTQCF. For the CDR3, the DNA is TGCAGCGTCCTAGGACAGGGGAAAACGCAGTGTTTT.

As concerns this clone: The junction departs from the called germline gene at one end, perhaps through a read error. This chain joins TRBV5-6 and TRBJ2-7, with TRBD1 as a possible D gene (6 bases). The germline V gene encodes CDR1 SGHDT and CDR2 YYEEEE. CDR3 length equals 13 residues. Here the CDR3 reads CASSFGQSYERYF. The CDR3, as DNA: TGTGCCAGCAGCTTCGGACAGTCCTACGAGCGGTACTTC.

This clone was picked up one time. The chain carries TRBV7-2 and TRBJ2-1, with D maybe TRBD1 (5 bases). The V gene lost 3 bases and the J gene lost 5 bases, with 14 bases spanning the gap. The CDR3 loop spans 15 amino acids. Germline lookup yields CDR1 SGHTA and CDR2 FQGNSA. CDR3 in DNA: TGTGCCAGCAGCTTGGACATTGGGAAGCACAATGAGCAGTTCTTC. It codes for CASSLDIGKHNEQFF.

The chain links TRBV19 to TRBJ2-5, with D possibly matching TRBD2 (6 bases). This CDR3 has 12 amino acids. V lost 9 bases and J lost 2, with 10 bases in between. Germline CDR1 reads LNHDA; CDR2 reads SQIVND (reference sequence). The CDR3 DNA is TGTGCCAGCCACGGGGGACAAGAGACCCAGTACTTC. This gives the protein CASHGGQETQYF. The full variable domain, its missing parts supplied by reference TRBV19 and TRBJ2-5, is DGGITQSPKYLFRKEGQNVTLSCEQNLNHDAMYWYRQDPGQGLRLIYYSQIVNDFQKGDIAEGYSVSREKKESFPLTVTSAQKNPTAFYLCASHGGQETQYFGPGTRLLVL.

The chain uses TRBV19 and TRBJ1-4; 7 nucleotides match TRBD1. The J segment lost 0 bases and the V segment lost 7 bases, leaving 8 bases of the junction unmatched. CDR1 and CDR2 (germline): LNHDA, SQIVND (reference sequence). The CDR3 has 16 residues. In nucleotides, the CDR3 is TGTGCCAGTATCCGACAGGGAATAGCAACTAATGAAAAACTGTTTTTT. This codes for CASIRQGIATNEKLFF.